This entry lists 22 T cell receptor beta chains sequenced from one sample in a study of blood T cell repertoires in COVID-19. The table came from immunoSEQ multiplex PCR; TCRdb's copy has only in-frame clones and leaves some out. Of 250,000 or so clones listed, 70% to 90% are singletons. Sequenced: peripheral blood. These receptor sequences come from a woman aged 25-40 years with COVID-19, enrolled during active disease.

The chain carries TRBV6-2 or TRBV6-3 and TRBJ1-4; D perhaps matches TRBD1 (5 bases). The CDR3 spans 14 residues. The V end was cut by 2 bases, the J end by 8 bases, with 12 bases between. Germline loops: CDR1 MNHEY, CDR2 SVGEGT. CDR3 amino acids: CASSYGDLGEKLFF. The CDR3 DNA follows: TGTGCCAGCAGTTACGGGGACTTGGGCGAAAAACTGTTTTTT.

The V call is TRBV4-3, the J call TRBJ2-7; D ambiguous. Trimming removed 1 base at V and 0 bases at J, with 10 bases between. Germline lookup yields CDR1 LGHNA and CDR2 YSLEER. The CDR3 has 15 residues. The CDR3 sequence is CASSQGDSYSYEQYF. CDR3 sequence (DNA): TGCGCCAGCAGCCAAGGAGACTCCTACTCCTACGAGCAGTACTTC.

The chain joins TRBV5-5 to TRBJ2-1; tentatively, D is TRBD2 (6 bases). The CDR3 sequence is 13 residues long. In germline, CDR1 is SGHKS, CDR2 YYEKEE (reference sequence). V dropped 1 base and J dropped 15 bases, with 17 bases sitting between them. The CDR3 here is CASSLNWQGGPFF. The CDR3 nucleotides read TGTGCCAGCAGCTTGAATTGGCAGGGAGGTCCGTTCTTC.

V is TRBV4-3 and J is TRBJ1-6; D is possibly TRBD1 (5 bases). The germline gives CDR1 LGHNA, CDR2 YSLEER. V lost 0 bases and J lost 6, with 9 bases in between. CDR3 length: 15 residues. DNA for the CDR3: TGCGCCAGCAGCCAAGATTCGGGGGTTAATTCACCCCTCCACTTT. This encodes CASSQDSGVNSPLHF.

This chain joins TRBV2 and TRBJ2-7, with 14 bases identical to TRBD2. The CDR3 spans 19 residues. Germline V gene sequence: CDR1 SNHLY, CDR2 FYNNEI. The V gene end was trimmed by 8 bases and the J gene end by 3 bases; junction bases not matched to a gene: 18. The CDR3 protein is CASYEEAGLAGGQYYEQYF. The CDR3 DNA reads as TGTGCCAGCTATGAGGAGGCAGGACTAGCGGGGGGCCAATACTACGAGCAGTACTTC.

The CDR3: CASIDGFNQPQHF. CDR3 bases: TGTGCCAGCATCGACGGGTTTAATCAGCCCCAGCATTTT. The chain combines TRBV6-6 with TRBJ1-5; D unclear. The length of the CDR3 is 13 residues. Trimming stripped 7 bases from V and 4 bases from J, with 11 bases between. Looked up from germline, CDR1 is MNHNY and CDR2 is SVGAGI (reference sequence).

This clone was seen a single time. The chain combines TRBV6-6 with TRBJ1-1; D is possibly TRBD1 (6 bases). CDR3 length: 12 residues. V lost 7 bases and J 10 bases, leaving 16 bases between the germline ends. Germline CDR1 is MNHNY and CDR2 is SVGAGI (reference sequence). This CDR3 reads CASTLRGMGAFF. The CDR3 nucleotides are TGTGCCAGCACCCTGAGGGGGATGGGAGCTTTCTTT.

The chain carries TRBV5-5 and TRBJ1-2, with a possible D match to TRBD1 (6 bases). This CDR3 spans 15 amino acids. Germline lookup yields CDR1 SGHKS and CDR2 YYEKEE (reference sequence). The V end was cut by 4 bases, the J end by 0 bases, with 13 bases between. The CDR3 region has the DNA TGTGCCAGCAGCCCTTACAGGGTAGCTAACTATGGCTACACCTTC. Its translation: CASSPYRVANYGYTF.

J is TRBJ2-1 and V is TRBV5-1; 16 nucleotides agree with TRBD2. Losses at the gene ends were 4 bases for V and 0 bases for J; bases not matched to a gene: 10. CDR1 is SGHRS, CDR2 YFSETQ, per germline. This CDR3 is built from 20 residues. The CDR3 sequence: CASSGGTGTSGRASYNEQFF. For the CDR3, the DNA is TGCGCCAGCAGCGGAGGAACCGGGACTAGCGGGAGGGCCTCCTACAATGAGCAGTTCTTC.

The rearrangement joins TRBV24-1 to TRBJ2-3, with 7 bases matching TRBD2. Unmatched junction bases numbered 6, after V lost 2 bases and J lost 5 bases. The germline gives CDR1 KGHDR, CDR2 SFDVKD. The CDR3 runs 15 residues. This CDR3 is CATSDWGAGLDTQYF. The CDR3 nucleotides are TGTGCCACCAGTGATTGGGGAGCGGGGTTAGATACGCAGTATTTT.

This chain uses TRBV5-8 with TRBJ2-1, with 7 positions matching TRBD1. Trimming at V came to 4 bases and at J to 6 bases, leaving 7 bases not matched to a gene. Germline V gene lookup returns CDR1 SGHTS and CDR2 YDEGEE. The CDR3 contains 14 residues. The CDR3 nucleotides are TGTGCCAGCAGCGCTCCGTACAGGGGCAATGAGCAGTTCTTC. Amino acid sequence: CASSAPYRGNEQFF.

The chain combines TRBV7-2 with TRBJ2-7, with TRBD2 identical over 12 bases. CDR3 length: 16 amino acids. CDR1 SGHTA and CDR2 FQGNSA come from the germline V gene. Trimming removed 5 bases from V and 2 bases from J; junction bases left unmatched: 7. The CDR3 reads CASSASGRARPYEQYV. In DNA, the CDR3 is TGTGCCAGCAGCGCTAGCGGGAGGGCCCGACCCTACGAGCAGTACGTC.

The CDR3 protein is CASSQEWGLAGGPRGDEQFF. CDR3 sequence (DNA): TGCGCCAGCAGCCAAGAGTGGGGACTAGCGGGAGGGCCGAGAGGGGATGAGCAGTTCTTC. The chain couples TRBV4-1 to TRBJ2-1; TRBD2 matches 16 bases. Germline trimming cut 0 bases from V and 8 bases from J; bases unmatched to any gene: 13. Germline V gene lookup returns CDR1 MGHRA and CDR2 YSYEKL. The CDR3 is made up of 20 amino acids.

CDR3 DNA: TGTGCCAGCAGTTACCGGGACAGGGGGAATCAGCCCCAGCATTTT. Its translation: CASSYRDRGNQPQHF. This chain uses TRBV6-2 or TRBV6-3 with TRBJ1-5; TRBD1 matches 11 bases. The CDR3 totals 15 residues. CDR1 MNHEY and CDR2 SVGEGT come from the germline V gene. After removal of 2 bases from V and 4 bases from J, the junction contained 1 base not matched to a gene.

The CDR3 protein is CASSPRTSGRLAQYF. In DNA form, the CDR3 reads TGTGCCAGCAGCCCCCGGACTAGCGGGAGGCTCGCGCAGTATTTT. This chain connects TRBV7-9 to TRBJ2-3, with 14 bases that match TRBD2. V shed 5 bases and J 10 bases; nucleotides not matched to a gene: 8. Germline V CDR1 and CDR2: SEHNR, FQNEAQ (reference sequence). The CDR3 length is 15 residues.

In this sample, this clone turned up a few times. This chain joins TRBV9 and TRBJ2-6; a possible D gene is TRBD1 (5 bases). The V end lost 0 bases, the J end lost 3 bases, and 10 bases lay between the germline ends. The CDR3 loop spans 16 amino acids. Germline assignment: CDR1 SGDLS and CDR2 YYNGEE. The CDR3 DNA sequence: TGTGCCAGCAGCGTAGATGGGGCAAGTGGGGCCAACGTCCTGACTTTC. This gives the protein CASSVDGASGANVLTF.

The chain recombines TRBV5-4 with TRBJ2-5; unclear D gene. The germline V and J ends were trimmed by 0 bases and 5 bases, with 8 bases remaining between them. CDR3 length: 13 amino acids. Germline lookup yields CDR1 SGHNT and CDR2 YYREEE (reference sequence). CDR3 loop: CASSLGVRETQYF. For the CDR3, the DNA is TGTGCCAGCAGCTTGGGTGTCAGGGAGACCCAGTACTTC.

The chain combines TRBV5-4 with TRBJ2-3; 8 nucleotides agree with TRBD2. Germline loops: CDR1 SGHNT, CDR2 YYREEE (reference sequence). This CDR3 has 15 residues. The V and J ends lost 3 bases and 1 base, in that order; junction bases with no gene match: 4. The CDR3 nucleotides read TGTGCCAGCAGCTCGGGGGGGCGAGGCACAGATACGCAGTATTTT. Translation: CASSSGGRGTDTQYF. Variable domain in full (rest from reference TRBV5-4 and TRBJ2-3): ETGVTQSPTHLIKTRGQQVTLRCSSQSGHNTVSWYQQALGQGPQFIFQYYREEENGRGNFPPRFSGLQFPNYSSELNVNALELDDSALYLCASSSGGRGTDTQYFGPGTRLTVL.

J is TRBJ2-1 and V is TRBV10-3; TRBD2 aligns across 8 bases. The germline V gene has CDR1 ENHRY and CDR2 SYGVKD. CDR3 length equals 17 residues. V was clipped by 2 bases and J by 7 bases; unmatched bases: 13. The CDR3 nucleotides are TGTGCCATCAGTGAGGTCGGTAAAGCGGGAGCTGATAATGAGCAGTTCTTC. Its protein product is CAISEVGKAGADNEQFF.

The V gene is TRBV6-6, the J gene TRBJ2-3; D might be TRBD2 (6 bases). The V end lost 6 bases, the J end lost 2 bases, and 12 bases lay between the germline ends. The CDR3 loop spans 14 amino acids. Germline V CDR1 and CDR2: MNHNY, SVGAGI (reference sequence). The CDR3 DNA reads as TGTGCCAGCAGGAAGGAGGGAATCACAGATACGCAGTATTTT. Protein sequence: CASRKEGITDTQYF.

This chain uses TRBV9 with TRBJ1-3; 8 nucleotides match TRBD1. There are 15 residues in the CDR3. CDR1 and CDR2 from the germline V gene are SGDLS and YYNGEE. The V and J ends lost 3 bases and 1 base, in that order; junction bases with no gene match: 3. DNA of the CDR3: TGTGCCAGCAGCGGACAGGGGACTTCTGGAAACACCATATATTTT. Translating it yields CASSGQGTSGNTIYF. Based on the CDR3 plus reference TRBV9 and TRBJ1-3, the full variable domain is DSGVTQTPKHLITATGQRVTLRCSPRSGDLSVYWYQQSLDQGLQFLIQYYNGEERAKGNILERFSAQQFPDLHSELNLSSLELGDSALYFCASSGQGTSGNTIYFGEGSWLTVV.

The chain employs TRBV20-1 and TRBJ2-7, with D possibly matching TRBD2 (5 bases). The germline V and J ends were trimmed by 3 bases and 0 bases, with 15 bases remaining between them. The CDR3 sequence is 15 residues long. CDR1 is DFQATT, CDR2 SNEGSKA, per germline (reference sequence). CDR3 in amino acids: CSASSLLETSYEQYF. DNA for the CDR3: TGCAGTGCTAGTAGCCTACTAGAGACCTCCTACGAGCAGTACTTC.